This T cell receptor beta chain was recovered during a study of cytomegalovirus exposure and HLA in healthy donors. Both 60 Vbeta primers and 13 Jbeta primers went into the PCR. Some clones are missing from TCRdb's copy, which holds only in-frame ones; the method was immunoSEQ multiplex PCR. Of over 110,000 clones in the sample, 80% are singletons; the top ten hold about 5%. Whole-study findings and limits: TCR sequences were mostly rare, though some public TCRs occurred in many donors.

Comments on this clone: Antigen: not known.

The germline V gene encodes CDR1 SGHNT and CDR2 YYREEE (reference sequence). This CDR3 comprises 14 residues. V was cut by 2 bases and J by 3 bases, with 9 bases left in between. The V call is TRBV5-4, the J call TRBJ2-1; D possibly corresponds to TRBD2 (6 bases). Sequenced sample: PBMCs. This TCR was recovered from a man in his forties in good health and CMV-seronegative. The CDR3 loop reads CASSFGGGYNEQFF. DNA for the CDR3: TGTGCCAGCAGCTTCGGGGGAGGCTACAATGAGCAGTTCTTC. Using reference TRBV5-4 and TRBJ2-1 for the parts outside the CDR3, the full variable domain is ETGVTQSPTHLIKTRGQQVTLRCSSQSGHNTVSWYQQALGQGPQFIFQYYREEENGRGNFPPRFSGLQFPNYSSELNVNALELDDSALYLCASSFGGGYNEQFFGPGTRLTVL.